The 9 T cell receptor beta chains below come from one sample, sequenced in a study of T-cell memory formation after mild COVID-19. TCRdb called the 5' RACE reads again in MiXCR, with one record for every CDR3 protein. In the table there are approximately 270,000 distinct CDR3 sequences, about 16% of which are singletons. Sequencing was carried out using PBMCs or a T cell subset sorted from them (not recorded which). The receptors shown here come from a young man who had mild COVID-19 (a few samples of this study predate the infection). Cell type and time point are not known.

This rearrangement joins TRBV5-3 to TRBJ1-2; D unclear. TRBV5-3 is an open reading frame, and its role is uncertain. This CDR3 is built from 15 residues. The V end lost 4 bases, the J end lost 6 bases, and 19 bases lay between the germline ends. CDR3 residues: CARSTGQSAPHGYTF. The CDR3, as DNA: TGTGCCAGAAGCACTGGTCAGTCGGCCCCTCATGGCTACACCTTC.

The V and J genes are TRBV20-1 and TRBJ2-7; D is possibly TRBD1 (6 bases). From germline, CDR1 is DFQATT and CDR2 SNEGSKA (reference sequence). The CDR3 length is 15 residues. The V end was cut by 0 bases, the J end by 5 bases, with 17 bases between. The CDR3 loop is CSARDMGAGPHEQYV. As DNA, the CDR3 is TGCAGTGCTAGAGATATGGGGGCCGGTCCCCACGAGCAGTACGTC.

This rearrangement joins TRBV2 to TRBJ1-5; D is perhaps TRBD1 (5 bases). Germline V gene lookup returns CDR1 SNHLY and CDR2 FYNNEI. The CDR3 is 15 amino acids. V dropped 4 bases and J dropped 2 bases, with 12 bases sitting between them. The DNA of the CDR3 is TGTGCCAGCAGTGGGGTAACAGGAGGCAATCAGCCCCAGCATTTT. As protein: CASSGVTGGNQPQHF.

This clonotype was counted a few times. This chain uses TRBV7-9 with TRBJ2-3; D is unclear. CDR3 length: 13 residues. The V gene's germline CDR1 is SEHNR and CDR2 FQNEAQ (reference sequence). V was pared by 1 base and J by 4 bases, with 6 bases between. As DNA, the CDR3 is TGTGCCAGCAGCTTAGAGATGGCAGATACGCAGTATTTT. It translates to CASSLEMADTQYF.

The genes are TRBV5-1 and TRBJ2-1; D is perhaps TRBD1 or TRBD2 (6 bases each). This CDR3 region has 15 residues. Trimming removed 0 bases from V and 2 bases from J, with 9 bases in between. Germline V CDR1 and CDR2: SGHRS, YFSETQ. For the CDR3, the DNA is TGCGCCAGCAGCTTGGAAGGGGGGCCCTACAATGAGCAGTTCTTC. This codes for CASSLEGGPYNEQFF.

The rearrangement joins TRBV6-5 to TRBJ2-5; 7 positions agree with TRBD2. Germline V gives CDR1 MNHEY, CDR2 SVGAGI. The CDR3 consists of 15 residues. The junction had 7 bases not matched to a gene; V was cut back by 3 bases and J by 3 bases. CDR3 loop: CASSYRLAQKETQYF. The CDR3 nucleotides are TGTGCCAGCAGTTATCGACTAGCACAGAAAGAGACCCAGTACTTC.

The chain joins TRBV7-8 to TRBJ1-1; D is undetermined. Germline CDR1 and CDR2: SGHVS and FQNEAQ. CDR3 size: 11 residues. Trimming shortened V by 5 bases and J by 8 bases, and 9 bases separated the two germline ends. The CDR3, as DNA: TGTGCCAGCAGCCCCCCAAGGGAAGCTTTCTTT. Translating it yields CASSPPREAFF.

This clonotype was counted between two and nine times. Mismatch with germline at one junction end may stem from a read error. The rearrangement links TRBV5-1 to TRBJ1-4; D ambiguous. Germline values: CDR1 SGHRS, CDR2 YFSETQ. CDR3 length: 15 amino acids. The CDR3 reads CASRLDPATNEKLFF. Written as DNA, the CDR3 is TGCGCCAGCAGGTTGGATCCGGCAACTAATGAAAAACTGTTTTTT.

The genes are TRBV5-1 and TRBJ1-1; a weak D match, TRBD1 (5 bases). The CDR3 is 16 residues long. Germline V gene data show CDR1 as SGHRS and CDR2 as YFSETQ. V was clipped by 3 bases and J by 1 base, with 16 bases between them. CDR3: CASSWGYGRANTEAFF. For the CDR3, the DNA is TGCGCCAGCAGCTGGGGCTATGGACGGGCGAACACTGAAGCTTTCTTT.